Each of the 2 T cell receptor beta chains below was sequenced from the same sample in a study of CD8+ T cells in alopecia areata listed by TCRdb under 2018. Sample time point, as interpreted from the label and publication: 4 weeks on oral tofacitinib. The sample's treatment or condition label, in plain terms: oral pan-JAK inhibitor, 5-10 mg twice daily. Receptors were amplified or captured by the immunoSEQ multiplex PCR assay. RNA was extracted from all samples and reverse transcribed into cDNA as template for TCR sequencing. TCRdb mirrors the immuneACCESS table, restricted to in-frame sequences. Some clones are absent from its copies; in checked studies, under half trace to an unresolved V gene, and the reason for the others is unknown. The sample table records about 70,000 clones; approximately 29% of these occur just once. About 15% of the sample comes from the top ten. The sample consisted of CD8+ T cells sorted from blood, taken at week 4, from a patient treated with tofacitinib. The source of these receptors is a human donor with alopecia areata.

This clone qualifies as medium-sized (0.01 to 0.1%). J is TRBJ2-7 and V is TRBV6-5; D possibly uses TRBD1 or TRBD2 (5 bases each). This CDR3 has 16 residues. Trimming stripped 2 bases from V and 3 bases from J, with 17 bases between. Germline loops: CDR1 MNHEY, CDR2 SVGAGI. CDR3 amino acids: CASSYGALGDYYEQYF. The CDR3 bases are TGTGCCAGCAGTTACGGGGCATTGGGAGACTACTACGAGCAGTACTTC.

This clone has more than one count but fewer than ten. The chain has TRBV29-1 and TRBJ2-4, with a possible D match to TRBD2 (7 bases). The V end was cut by 2 bases, the J end by 5 bases, with 10 bases between. CDR3 size: 13 residues. CDR1 is SQVTM, CDR2 ANQGSEA, per germline. The CDR3 protein is CSVERGAQNIQYF. Written as DNA, the CDR3 is TGCAGCGTTGAACGGGGGGCCCAAAACATTCAGTACTTC.